The present entry profiles one T cell receptor (beta chain) with its context. Only one count was recorded for this clone. Its binding antigen is unknown. Per-base qualities were not stored, and no clone one base away is much larger. Other DNA sequences in this sample translate to the same CDR3. The record originates from a study of shared clonotypes between healthy human individuals (dated by TCRdb to the early 2020s). Describing the broader study: Three men and two women, aged 18 to 49 years, made up the cohort. For each donor, CD4 naive and CD4 memory were each run on three plates, CD8 naive on two plates, and CD8 memory on one plate. Blood TCR repertoires of about five healthy adults were deeply sequenced to estimate repertoire size and the extent of clonotype sharing between individuals. Different laboratories and diverse techniques were used to prepare libraries and sequence TCR repertoires, to increase sequencing depth and limit assay-specific biases. Per donor, leukapheresis produced somewhere between about 0.8 and 9.5 billion PBMCs.

The donors were healthy, HIV-negative adults who had no recently reported acute infections or vaccinations. All donors were Caucasian adults living in Nashville, Tennessee, USA. CD4+ T cells were enriched through magnetic negative selection, after which naive cells were positively selected on CD45RA and the remaining negative fraction served as the memory subset. After blood collection by leukapheresis, PBMCs were isolated using Ficoll-Histopaque density gradient centrifugation and then cryopreserved in the vapor phase of liquid nitrogen. Analytical flow cytometry was used to check the purity and quantity of each magnetically sorted T cell population. Genomic DNA was isolated from each sorted fraction and quantified by UV absorbance on a Nanodrop 2000c. The full study reports these points: Incomplete sequencing was indicated by rarefaction of sorted-subset datasets, despite the large sequencing depth. Because the study included only a small number of donors, the genetic and exposure-history diversity represented was limited. Sampling was limited to blood, and TCR repertoires in tissue likely differ from TCR repertoires in blood. About 4.5% of naive CD4, 3.5% of naive CD8, around 2.3% of memory CD4, and more than 0.35% of memory CD8 clonotypes were shared across several donors. Pairwise subsampling led to the expectation that sequencing depth would affect the degree of clonotype sharing among donors. Compared with non-shared clonotypes, clonotypes shared by all four sorted-subset donors had higher generation probabilities. Naive subsets generally had larger estimated clonotype richness than memory subsets did.

A distance of 8 bases separates the germline ends of V and J, which lose 0 bases and 5 bases respectively. The CDR3 starts with the cysteine, ends with the phenylalanine, and has 13 residues. The DNA shown is the 39-base CDR3, in frame from base 1. CDR1 and CDR2, looked up from the germline V gene, are SGHRS and YFSETQ. Using the deep immunoSEQ assay, TCR CDR3 regions were amplified from genomic DNA by multiplex PCR. Extracted genomic DNA from each cell subset was spread evenly across all wells of several immunoSEQ 96-well plates, with each plate serving as a replicate. Each replicate PCR for sorted subsets received around 210 ng genomic DNA, equal to roughly 29,000 T cell genomes. The purified libraries were quantified using a Qubit 3.0 fluorometer, sized with a Bioanalyzer 2100, and then quantified again using the KAPA Library Quantification kit. Every immunoSEQ 96-well plate was sequenced on a dedicated single-read 150-cycle Illumina NextSeq 550 flow cell. The original pipeline was this. Because only junctional sequences without quality scores were contained in the immunoSEQ output, filtering matching that applied to full-length reads could not be performed. To assign V/J genes and CDR3, sequences were annotated using PyIR, a Python wrapper for IgBLAST v1.9, with IMGT germline references. Reads were filtered out if the reads had weak V/J assignments (E-value above 1e-6), no CDR3, stop codons, out-of-frame junctions, or ambiguous translated residues. V3J clonotypes were defined as sequences sharing an identical inferred V gene, J gene, and CDR3 amino acid sequence. The percentage overlap between two repertoires was calculated by dividing the number of shared unique clonotypes by the size of the smaller repertoire. Repertoire richness was assessed with RTK rarefaction, the Chao1 estimator, and Recon v2.1 estimates of unobserved clonotypes. OLGA was used to compute generation probabilities for all TCRbeta clonotypes that the gDNA method yielded from a handful of donors. Drawn from immuneACCESS, this table holds only the in-frame rearrangements with V and J called that TCRdb kept. Clones are partly lost; checked studies trace under half to an unresolved V gene and leave the rest unexplained. That table furnishes V, J and clone size, whereas the DNA furnished D and trimming. The sample table contains about 1 million clones; only one count was recorded for around 74% of them. The ten biggest clones cover about 1.4% of the sample.

This TCR was sampled from a man between 18 and 35 years old in good health. The chain couples TRBV5-1 to TRBJ1-2; the D segment cannot be called with confidence. The sample was memory CD4+ T cells sorted from blood. Per the publication, the cell subset or site label means: CD45RA-negative fraction. DNA sequence: TGCGCCAGCAGCTTGGCTGGGTCGTATGGCTACACCTTC. This encodes CASSLAGSYGYTF.